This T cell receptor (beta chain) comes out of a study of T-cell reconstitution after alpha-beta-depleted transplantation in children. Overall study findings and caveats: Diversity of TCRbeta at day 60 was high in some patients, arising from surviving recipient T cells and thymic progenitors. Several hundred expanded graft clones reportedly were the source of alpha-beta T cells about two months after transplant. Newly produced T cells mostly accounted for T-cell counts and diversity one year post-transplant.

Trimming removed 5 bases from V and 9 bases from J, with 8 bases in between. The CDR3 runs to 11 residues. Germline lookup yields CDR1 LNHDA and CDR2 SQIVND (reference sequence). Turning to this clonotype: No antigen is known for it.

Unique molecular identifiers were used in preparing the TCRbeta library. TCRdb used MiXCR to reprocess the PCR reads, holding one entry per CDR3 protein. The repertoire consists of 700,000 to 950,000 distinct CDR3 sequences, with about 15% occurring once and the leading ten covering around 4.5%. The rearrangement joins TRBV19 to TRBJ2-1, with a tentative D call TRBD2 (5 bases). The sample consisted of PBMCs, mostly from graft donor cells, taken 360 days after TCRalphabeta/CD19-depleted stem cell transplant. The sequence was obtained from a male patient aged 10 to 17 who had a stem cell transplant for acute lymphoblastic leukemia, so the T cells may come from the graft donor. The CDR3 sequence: CASSASLEQFF. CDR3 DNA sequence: TGTGCCAGTAGTGCTAGCCTTGAGCAGTTCTTC. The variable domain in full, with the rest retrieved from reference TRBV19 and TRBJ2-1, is DGGITQSPKYLFRKEGQNVTLSCEQNLNHDAMYWYRQDPGQGLRLIYYSQIVNDFQKGDIAEGYSVSREKKESFPLTVTSAQKNPTAFYLCASSASLEQFFGPGTRLTVL.